The 7 T cell receptor beta chains below come from one sample, sequenced in a study of blood T cell repertoires in COVID-19. Some clones are missing from TCRdb's copy, which holds only in-frame ones; the method was immunoSEQ multiplex PCR. The sample includes 100,000 or so clones, around 90% of them seen just once. The sequenced sample was peripheral blood. The receptors shown here come from a man aged 50 or older with acute or convalescent COVID-19.

CDR3 nucleotide sequence: TGTGCCACCAACCGGGACTGGTCGTACAATGAGCAGTTCTTC. This gives the protein CATNRDWSYNEQFF. The chain is built from TRBV15 and TRBJ2-1; TRBD2 might be the D (6 bases). The CDR3 contains 14 residues. V was clipped by 7 bases and J by 4 bases, with 14 bases between them. CDR1 LNHNV and CDR2 YYDKDF come from the germline V gene (reference sequence).

The chain employs TRBV9 and TRBJ1-6, with 7 nucleotides matching TRBD1. The CDR3 totals 15 residues. V was clipped by 3 bases and J by 4 bases; unmatched bases: 4. Per germline, CDR1 SGDLS and CDR2 YYNGEE. The CDR3 region is CASSEGGAYNSPLHF. CDR3 bases: TGTGCCAGCAGCGAAGGGGGCGCGTATAATTCACCCCTCCACTTT.

The chain uses TRBV11-2 and TRBJ2-2, with 7 bases fitting TRBD1. V lost 5 bases to trimming and J lost 4 bases; unmatched junction nucleotides: 10. The V gene's germline CDR1 is SGHAT and CDR2 FQNNGV. This CDR3 has 16 amino acids. In nucleotides, the CDR3 is TGTGCCAGCAGCCCCCAGCAGGGGGTGGGCACCGGGGAGCTGTTTTTT. Its protein is CASSPQQGVGTGELFF.

This rearrangement joins TRBV19 to TRBJ1-2; TRBD1 aligns across 7 bases. Germline CDR1 LNHDA, CDR2 SQIVND (reference sequence). The CDR3 is made up of 14 amino acids. V was clipped by 9 bases and J by 4 bases; unmatched bases: 11. The chain's CDR3 is CASLRPGQSYGYTF. Here the CDR3 DNA reads TGTGCCAGCCTACGTCCGGGACAGAGCTATGGCTACACCTTC.

V gene TRBV2 combines with J gene TRBJ2-1, with TRBD2 matching 9 bases. Germline V lookup: CDR1 SNHLY, CDR2 FYNNEI. The ends lost 1 base at V and 2 bases at J; junction bases unmatched: 15. CDR3 size: 20 residues. The CDR3 nucleotides read TGTGCCAGCAGTGAAGGGGAGTTGCGGGGGGGCCTGAGGGCCTACAATGAGCAGTTCTTC. Its translation is CASSEGELRGGLRAYNEQFF.

The V gene is TRBV20-1, the J gene TRBJ2-7; no reliable D call. In germline, CDR1 is DFQATT, CDR2 SNEGSKA (reference sequence). V shed 3 bases and J shed 6 bases, with 15 bases lying between them. The CDR3 totals 13 residues. CDR3 protein: CSASISHGGEQYF. CDR3 in DNA: TGCAGTGCTAGTATCTCACACGGCGGCGAGCAGTACTTC.

V usage is TRBV5-1 and J usage is TRBJ1-4; the match to TRBD1 covers 8 bases. CDR3 length equals 14 residues. The junction had 6 bases not matched to a gene; V was cut back by 1 base and J by 10 bases. The germline V gene has CDR1 SGHRS and CDR2 YFSETQ. The CDR3 is CASSLSGGYGKLFF. Here the CDR3 DNA reads TGCGCCAGCAGCTTGTCAGGGGGCTACGGAAAACTGTTTTTT.